This T cell receptor beta chain was sequenced in a study of T cells in Graves' hyperthyroidism and ophthalmopathy. It was RNA transcripts that yielded the amplified TCR beta CDR3 regions. HTBI primers drove first-round RT-PCR of the TCR CDR3. TCRdb re-derived calls from the multiplex PCR reads in MiXCR, one entry per CDR3 protein. The data contain over 550,000 distinct CDR3 sequences, 16% of them seen just once; the ten biggest clones take up about 20%. The CDR3 contains 14 residues. The V end was cut by 5 bases, the J end by 0 bases, with 7 bases between. The receptor's source is a woman aged 18-35 years with Graves' hyperthyroidism. Source material: blood. This chain joins TRBV12-3 or TRBV12-4 and TRBJ1-4; TRBD1 is a possible D gene (5 bases). CDR3 coding DNA: TGTGCCAGCAGTAACAGGACAACTAATGAAAAACTGTTTTTT. Its translation is CASSNRTTNEKLFF.